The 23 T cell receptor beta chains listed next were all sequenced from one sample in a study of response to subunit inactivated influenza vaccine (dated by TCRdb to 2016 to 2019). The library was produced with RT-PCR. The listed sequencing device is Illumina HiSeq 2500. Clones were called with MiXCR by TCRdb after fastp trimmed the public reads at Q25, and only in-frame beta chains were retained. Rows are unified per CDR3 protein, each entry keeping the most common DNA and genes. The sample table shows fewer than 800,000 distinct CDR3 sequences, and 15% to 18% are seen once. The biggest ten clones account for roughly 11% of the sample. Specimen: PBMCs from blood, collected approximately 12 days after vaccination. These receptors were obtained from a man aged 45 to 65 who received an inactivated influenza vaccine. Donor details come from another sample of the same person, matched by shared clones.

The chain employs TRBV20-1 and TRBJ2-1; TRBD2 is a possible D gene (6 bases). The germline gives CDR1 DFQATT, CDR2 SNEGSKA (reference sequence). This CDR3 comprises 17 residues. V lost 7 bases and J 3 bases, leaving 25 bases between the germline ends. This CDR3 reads CSGIREMQRALYNEQFF. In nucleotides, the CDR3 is TGCAGTGGTATCAGGGAGATGCAGCGGGCACTCTACAATGAGCAGTTCTTC.

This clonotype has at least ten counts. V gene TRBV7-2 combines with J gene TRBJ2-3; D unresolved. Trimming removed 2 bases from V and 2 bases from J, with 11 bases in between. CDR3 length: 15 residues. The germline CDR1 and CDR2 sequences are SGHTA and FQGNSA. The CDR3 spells CASSLYSKDTDTQYF. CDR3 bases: TGTGCCAGCAGCTTATACAGTAAAGACACAGATACGCAGTATTTT.

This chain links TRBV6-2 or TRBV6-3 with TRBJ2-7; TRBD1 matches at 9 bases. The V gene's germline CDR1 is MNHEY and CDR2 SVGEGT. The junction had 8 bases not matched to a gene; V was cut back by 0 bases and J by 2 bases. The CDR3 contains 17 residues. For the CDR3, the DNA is TGTGCCAGCAGTTACTCGATTGTTACAGGGGGCACCTACGAGCAGTACTTC. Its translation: CASSYSIVTGGTYEQYF.

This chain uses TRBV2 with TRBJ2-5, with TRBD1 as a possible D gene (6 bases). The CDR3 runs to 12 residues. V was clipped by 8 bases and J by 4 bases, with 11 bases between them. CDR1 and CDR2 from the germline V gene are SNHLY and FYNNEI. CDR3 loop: CASRGQLETQYF. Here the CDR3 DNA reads TGTGCCAGCCGCGGACAGCTAGAGACCCAGTACTTC.

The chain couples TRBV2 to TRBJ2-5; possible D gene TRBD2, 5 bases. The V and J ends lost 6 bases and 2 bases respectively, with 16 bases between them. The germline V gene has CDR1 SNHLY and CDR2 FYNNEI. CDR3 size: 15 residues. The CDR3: CASSPGVVYQETQYF. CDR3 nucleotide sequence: TGTGCCAGCAGCCCCGGGGTGGTGTATCAAGAGACCCAGTACTTC.

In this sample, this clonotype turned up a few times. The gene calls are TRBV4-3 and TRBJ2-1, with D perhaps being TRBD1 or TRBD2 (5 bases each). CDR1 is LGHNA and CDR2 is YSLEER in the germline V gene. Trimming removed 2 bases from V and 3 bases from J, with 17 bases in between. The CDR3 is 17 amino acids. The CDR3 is CASSQRRQSRGYNEQFF. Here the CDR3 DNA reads TGCGCCAGCAGCCAACGCCGACAGTCCCGGGGCTACAATGAGCAGTTCTTC.

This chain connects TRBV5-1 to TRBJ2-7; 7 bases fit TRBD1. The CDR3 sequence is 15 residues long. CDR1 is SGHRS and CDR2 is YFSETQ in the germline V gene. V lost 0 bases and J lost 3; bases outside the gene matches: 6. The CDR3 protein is CASSLESGGFYEQYF. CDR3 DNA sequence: TGCGCCAGCAGCTTGGAGTCAGGGGGATTCTACGAGCAGTACTTC.

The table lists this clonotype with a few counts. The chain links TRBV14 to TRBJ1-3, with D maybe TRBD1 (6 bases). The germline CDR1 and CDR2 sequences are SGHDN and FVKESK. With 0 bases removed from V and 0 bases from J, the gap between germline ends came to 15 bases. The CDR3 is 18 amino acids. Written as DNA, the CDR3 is TGTGCCAGCAGCCAAGATTGGAAGGGGGACCTCTCTGGAAACACCATATATTTT. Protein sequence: CASSQDWKGDLSGNTIYF.

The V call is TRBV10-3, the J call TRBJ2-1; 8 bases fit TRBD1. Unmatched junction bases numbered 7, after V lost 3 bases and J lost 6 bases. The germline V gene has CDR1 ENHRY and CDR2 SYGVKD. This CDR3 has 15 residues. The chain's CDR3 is CAISDVTGVRNEQFF. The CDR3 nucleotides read TGTGCCATCAGTGATGTGACAGGGGTCCGCAATGAGCAGTTCTTC.

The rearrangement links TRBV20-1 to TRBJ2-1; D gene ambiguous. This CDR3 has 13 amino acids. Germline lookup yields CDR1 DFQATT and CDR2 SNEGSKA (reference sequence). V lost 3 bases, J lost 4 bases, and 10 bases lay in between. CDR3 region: CSASRSAYNEQFF. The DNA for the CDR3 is TGCAGTGCTAGCCGCTCGGCATACAATGAGCAGTTCTTC.

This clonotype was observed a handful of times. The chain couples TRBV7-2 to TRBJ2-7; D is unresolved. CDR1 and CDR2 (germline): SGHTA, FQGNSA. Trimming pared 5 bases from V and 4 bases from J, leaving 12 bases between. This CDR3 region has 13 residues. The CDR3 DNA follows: TGTGCCAGCAGCCCTGGGGTTCCTTACGAGCAGTACTTC. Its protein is CASSPGVPYEQYF.

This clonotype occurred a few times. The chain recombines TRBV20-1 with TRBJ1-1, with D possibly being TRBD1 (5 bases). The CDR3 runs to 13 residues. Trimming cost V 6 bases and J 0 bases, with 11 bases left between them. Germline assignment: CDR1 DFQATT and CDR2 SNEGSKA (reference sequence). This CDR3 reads CSARGNVNTEAFF. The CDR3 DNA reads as TGCAGTGCGAGGGGAAACGTGAACACTGAAGCTTTCTTT.

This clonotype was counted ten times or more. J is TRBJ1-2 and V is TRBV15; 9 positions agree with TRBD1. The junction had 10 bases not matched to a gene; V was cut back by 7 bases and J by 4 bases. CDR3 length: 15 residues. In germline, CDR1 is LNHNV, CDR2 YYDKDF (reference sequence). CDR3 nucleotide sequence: TGTGCCACCACCGACCCAGGGACAGGGATCTATGGCTACACCTTC. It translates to CATTDPGTGIYGYTF.

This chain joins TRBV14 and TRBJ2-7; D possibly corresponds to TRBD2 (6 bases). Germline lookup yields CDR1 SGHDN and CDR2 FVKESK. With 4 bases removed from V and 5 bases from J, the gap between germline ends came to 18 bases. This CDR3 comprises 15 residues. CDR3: CASSPLGTEDHEQYF. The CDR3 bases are TGTGCCAGCAGCCCTCTCGGGACTGAAGACCACGAGCAGTACTTC.

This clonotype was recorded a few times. Here the CDR3 DNA reads TGCGCCAGCAGCCCCCGGGAGGGGGACTCCTACAATGAGCAGTTCTTC. Its protein is CASSPREGDSYNEQFF. This sequence joins TRBV5-1 and TRBJ2-1, with TRBD2 matching 8 bases. The CDR3 is 16 amino acids. Germline V gene data show CDR1 as SGHRS and CDR2 as YFSETQ. With 4 bases clipped from V and 0 bases from J, the junction kept 6 bases outside the gene matches.

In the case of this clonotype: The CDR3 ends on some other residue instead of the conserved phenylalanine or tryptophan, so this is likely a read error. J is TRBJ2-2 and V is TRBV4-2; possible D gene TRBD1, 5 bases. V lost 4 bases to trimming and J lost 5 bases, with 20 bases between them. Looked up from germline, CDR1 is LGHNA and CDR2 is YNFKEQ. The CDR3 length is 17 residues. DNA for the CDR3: TGTGCCAGCAGCCTGGATACGCGGACATTACGGACCGGGGAGCTGTTTTCT. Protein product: CASSLDTRTLRTGELFS.

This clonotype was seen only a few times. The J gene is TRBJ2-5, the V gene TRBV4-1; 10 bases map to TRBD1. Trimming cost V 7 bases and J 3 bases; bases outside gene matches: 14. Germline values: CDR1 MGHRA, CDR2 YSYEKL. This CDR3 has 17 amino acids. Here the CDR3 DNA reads TGCGCCAGCAATGGCCGCTGGGGACAGGGGAGAAAAGAGACCCAGTACTTC. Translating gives CASNGRWGQGRKETQYF.

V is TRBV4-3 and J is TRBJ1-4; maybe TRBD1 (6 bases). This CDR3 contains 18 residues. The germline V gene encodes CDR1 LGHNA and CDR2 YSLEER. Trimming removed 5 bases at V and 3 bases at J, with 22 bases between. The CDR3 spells CASSLRSGARSPNEKLFF. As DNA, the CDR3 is TGCGCCAGCAGCTTAAGATCGGGGGCGCGGTCCCCTAATGAAAAACTGTTTTTT.

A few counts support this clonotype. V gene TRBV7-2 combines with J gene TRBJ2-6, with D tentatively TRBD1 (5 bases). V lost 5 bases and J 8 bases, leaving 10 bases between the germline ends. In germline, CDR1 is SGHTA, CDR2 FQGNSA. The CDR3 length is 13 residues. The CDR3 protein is CASSPGSSNVLTF. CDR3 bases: TGTGCCAGCAGCCCAGGGTCTTCCAACGTCCTGACTTTC.

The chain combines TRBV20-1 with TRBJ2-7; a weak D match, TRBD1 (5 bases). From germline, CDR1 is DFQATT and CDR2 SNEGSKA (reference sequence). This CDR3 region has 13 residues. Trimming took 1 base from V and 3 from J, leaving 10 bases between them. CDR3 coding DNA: TGCAGTGCTAGAGTTCAGGGTGGCTACGAGCAGTACTTC. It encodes CSARVQGGYEQYF.

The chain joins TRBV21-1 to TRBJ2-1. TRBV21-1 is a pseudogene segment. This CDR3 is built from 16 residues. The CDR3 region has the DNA TGTGCCAGCAGCAAATGTAAGGGGCGCGCCTACAATGAGCAGTTCTTC. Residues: CASSKCKGRAYNEQFF.

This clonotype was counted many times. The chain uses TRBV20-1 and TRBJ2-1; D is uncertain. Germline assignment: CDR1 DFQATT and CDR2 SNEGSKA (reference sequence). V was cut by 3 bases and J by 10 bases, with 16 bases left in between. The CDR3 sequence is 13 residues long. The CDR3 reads CSASPGPTREQFF. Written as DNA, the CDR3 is TGCAGTGCTAGTCCTGGTCCCACAAGAGAGCAGTTCTTC.

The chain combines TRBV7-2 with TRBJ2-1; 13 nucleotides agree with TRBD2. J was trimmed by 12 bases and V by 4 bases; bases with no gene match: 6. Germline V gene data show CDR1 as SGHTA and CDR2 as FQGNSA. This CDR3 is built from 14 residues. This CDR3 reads CASSSRLAGGGQFF. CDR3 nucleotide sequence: TGTGCCAGCAGCTCCCGACTAGCGGGGGGAGGGCAGTTCTTC.